Below are 2 T cell receptor beta chains sequenced from a single sample in a study of graft-versus-host responses after intestinal transplantation. Libraries were prepared by immunoSEQ multiplex PCR; TCRdb keeps only in-frame clonotypes and omits some of them. Among 85,000 to 100,000 clones listed, roughly 90% were seen once. These TCRs' antigens remain unknown. The sequencing here drew on unstimulated CD4+ T cells sorted from spleen or lymph node cells, taken before intestinal transplant. Source of these receptors: a human donor who received an intestinal transplant.

This chain joins TRBV6-1 and TRBJ1-1; no clear D. Between the trimmed V and J ends, which lost 2 bases and 6 bases, there was a span of 10 bases. The CDR3 extends over 13 amino acids. Per the germline V gene, CDR1 is MNHNS and CDR2 is SASEGT. Written as DNA, the CDR3 is TGTGCCAGCAGTGAAACCCCGGTGTCTGAAGCTTTCTTT. The encoded protein is CASSETPVSEAFF.

The chain has TRBV9 and TRBJ1-2; D is unresolved. Germline lookup yields CDR1 SGDLS and CDR2 YYNGEE. The CDR3 runs to 14 residues. Trimming shortened V by 4 bases and J by 3 bases, and 13 bases separated the two germline ends. DNA for the CDR3: TGTGCCAGCAGCCCCCGTCCCTCGGACTATGGCTACACCTTC. This codes for CASSPRPSDYGYTF.